This T cell receptor (beta chain) was profiled in a study of blood T cell repertoires in COVID-19. Study-wide context: There were acute and convalescent COVID-19 samples, and they came from the United States, Italy and Spain. PBMCs, B-cell-depleted T cells, or T cells were the source of the cDNA or gDNA that made up the material.

The protocol was immunoSEQ multiplex PCR, while the TCRdb copy is restricted to in-frame clones and leaves out a portion. The repertoire holds 30,000 to 35,000 clones, around 87% seen once, with 10% in the top ten. The junction had 3 bases not matched to a gene; V was cut back by 4 bases and J by 6 bases. The CDR3 is 12 amino acids. Germline CDR1 reads SQVTM; CDR2 reads ANQGSEA. The chain combines TRBV29-1 with TRBJ2-1; TRBD1 aligns across 7 bases. The receptor's source is an older man with active COVID-19. The specimen sequenced was peripheral blood. The CDR3 sequence is CSVGQGPNEQFF. CDR3 in DNA: TGCAGCGTTGGACAGGGTCCCAATGAGCAGTTCTTC.